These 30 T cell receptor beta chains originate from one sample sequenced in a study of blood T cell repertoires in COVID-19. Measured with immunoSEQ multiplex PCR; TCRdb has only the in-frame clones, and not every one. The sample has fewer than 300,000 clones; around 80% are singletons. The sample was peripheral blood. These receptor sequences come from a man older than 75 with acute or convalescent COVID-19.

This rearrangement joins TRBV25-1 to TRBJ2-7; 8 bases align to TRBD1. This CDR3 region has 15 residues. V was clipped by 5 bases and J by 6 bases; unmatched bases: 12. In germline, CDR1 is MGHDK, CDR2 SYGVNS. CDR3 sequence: CASSPRTGKLLEQYF. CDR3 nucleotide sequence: TGTGCCAGCAGTCCCCGGACAGGGAAGTTACTCGAGCAGTACTTC.

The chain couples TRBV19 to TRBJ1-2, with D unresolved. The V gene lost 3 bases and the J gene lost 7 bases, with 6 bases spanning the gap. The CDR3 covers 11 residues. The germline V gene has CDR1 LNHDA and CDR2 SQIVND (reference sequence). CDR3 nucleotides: TGTGCCAGTAGTATCGCCGGTGGCTACACCTTC. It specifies CASSIAGGYTF.

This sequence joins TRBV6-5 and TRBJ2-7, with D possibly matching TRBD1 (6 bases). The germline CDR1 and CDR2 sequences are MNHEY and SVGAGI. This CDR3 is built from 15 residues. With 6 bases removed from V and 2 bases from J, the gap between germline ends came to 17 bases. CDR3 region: CASSQQGTSTYEQYF. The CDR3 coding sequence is TGTGCCAGCAGCCAACAGGGAACCTCCACCTACGAGCAGTACTTC.

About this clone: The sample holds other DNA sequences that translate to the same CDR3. CDR3 sequence reads: CASSLDRDGYTF. The CDR3 DNA reads as TGTGCCAGCAGCCTGGACAGGGATGGCTACACCTTC. V is TRBV5-6 and J is TRBJ1-2; 8 nucleotides match TRBD1. Germline V gives CDR1 SGHDT, CDR2 YYEEEE. The CDR3 runs to 12 residues. Unmatched junction bases numbered 2, after V lost 4 bases and J lost 6 bases.

The CDR3 here is CASSEGALVTQYF. CDR3 sequence (DNA): TGTGCCAGCAGCGAGGGGGCCCTGGTTACGCAGTATTTT. The chain combines TRBV7-2 with TRBJ2-3; TRBD1 agrees at 7 bases. The CDR3 sequence is 13 residues long. The germline V gene encodes CDR1 SGHTA and CDR2 FQGNSA. The trim removed 5 bases at V and 8 bases at J, leaving 7 bases unmatched.

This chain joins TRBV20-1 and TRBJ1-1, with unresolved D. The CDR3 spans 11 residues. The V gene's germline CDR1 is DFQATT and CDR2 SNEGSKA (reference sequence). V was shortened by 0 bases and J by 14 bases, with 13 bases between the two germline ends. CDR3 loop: CSAREMAAGFF. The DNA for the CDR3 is TGCAGTGCTAGAGAAATGGCTGCTGGCTTCTTT.

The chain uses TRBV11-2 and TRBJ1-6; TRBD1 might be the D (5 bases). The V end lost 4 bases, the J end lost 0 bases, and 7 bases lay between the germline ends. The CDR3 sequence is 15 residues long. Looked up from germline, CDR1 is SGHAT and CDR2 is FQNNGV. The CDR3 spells CASSWGGSYNSPLHF. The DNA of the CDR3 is TGTGCCAGCAGCTGGGGGGGCTCCTATAATTCACCCCTCCACTTT.

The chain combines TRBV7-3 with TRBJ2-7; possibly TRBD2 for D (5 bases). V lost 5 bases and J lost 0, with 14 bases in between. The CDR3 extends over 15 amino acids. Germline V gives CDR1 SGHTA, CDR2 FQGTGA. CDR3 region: CASSPTSGNSYEQYF. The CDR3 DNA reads TGTGCCAGCAGCCCCACTAGTGGGAACTCCTACGAGCAGTACTTC.

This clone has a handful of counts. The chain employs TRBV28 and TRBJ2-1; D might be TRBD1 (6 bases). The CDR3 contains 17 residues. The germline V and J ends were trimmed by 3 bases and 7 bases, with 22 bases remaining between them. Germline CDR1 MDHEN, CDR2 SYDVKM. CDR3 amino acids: CASSFLWAQGSGNEQFF. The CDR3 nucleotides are TGTGCCAGCAGTTTCCTTTGGGCCCAGGGGTCTGGAAATGAGCAGTTCTTC.

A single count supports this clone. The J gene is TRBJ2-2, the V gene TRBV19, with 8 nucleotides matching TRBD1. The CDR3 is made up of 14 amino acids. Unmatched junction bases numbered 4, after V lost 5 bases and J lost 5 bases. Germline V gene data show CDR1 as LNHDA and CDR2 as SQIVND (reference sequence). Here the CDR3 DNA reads TGTGCCAGTAGTCCAGGGGGCGCAACCGGGGAGCTGTTTTTT. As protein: CASSPGGATGELFF.

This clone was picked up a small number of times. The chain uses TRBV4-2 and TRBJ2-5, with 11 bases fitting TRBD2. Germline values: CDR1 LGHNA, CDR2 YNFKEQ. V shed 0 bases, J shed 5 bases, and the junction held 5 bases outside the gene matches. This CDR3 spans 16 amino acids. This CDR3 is CASSQESSGGTETQYF. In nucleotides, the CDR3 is TGTGCCAGCAGCCAAGAATCTAGCGGGGGGACTGAGACCCAGTACTTC.

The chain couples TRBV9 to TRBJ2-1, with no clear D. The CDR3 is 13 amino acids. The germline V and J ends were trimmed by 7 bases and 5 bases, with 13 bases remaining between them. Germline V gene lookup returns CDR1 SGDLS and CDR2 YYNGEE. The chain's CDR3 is CASSGATHNEQFF. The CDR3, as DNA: TGTGCCAGCTCAGGTGCGACCCACAATGAGCAGTTCTTC.

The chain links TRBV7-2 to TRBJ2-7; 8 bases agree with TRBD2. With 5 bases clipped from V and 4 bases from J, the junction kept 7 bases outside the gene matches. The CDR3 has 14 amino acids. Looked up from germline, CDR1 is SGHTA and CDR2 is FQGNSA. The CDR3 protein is CASSTTSGLYEQYF. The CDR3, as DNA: TGTGCCAGCAGCACCACTAGCGGTCTATACGAGCAGTACTTC.

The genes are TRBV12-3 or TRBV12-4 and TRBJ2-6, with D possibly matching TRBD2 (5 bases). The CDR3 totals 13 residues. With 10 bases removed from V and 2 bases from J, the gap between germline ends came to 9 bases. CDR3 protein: CATRVPGANVLTF. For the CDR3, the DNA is TGTGCCACGAGGGTGCCTGGGGCCAACGTCCTGACTTTC.

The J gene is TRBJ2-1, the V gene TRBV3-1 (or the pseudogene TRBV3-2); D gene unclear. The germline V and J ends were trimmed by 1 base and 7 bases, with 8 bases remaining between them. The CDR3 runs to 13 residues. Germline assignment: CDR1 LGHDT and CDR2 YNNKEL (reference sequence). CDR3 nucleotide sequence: TGTGCCAGCAGCCAAGCGGTCGCGAATGAGCAGTTCTTC. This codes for CASSQAVANEQFF.

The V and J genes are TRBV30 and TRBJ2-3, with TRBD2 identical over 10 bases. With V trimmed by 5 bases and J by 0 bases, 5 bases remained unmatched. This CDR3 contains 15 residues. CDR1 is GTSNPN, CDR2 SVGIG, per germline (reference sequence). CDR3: CAWGRLAGSTDTQYF. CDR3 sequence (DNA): TGTGCCTGGGGTAGACTAGCGGGTAGCACAGATACGCAGTATTTT.

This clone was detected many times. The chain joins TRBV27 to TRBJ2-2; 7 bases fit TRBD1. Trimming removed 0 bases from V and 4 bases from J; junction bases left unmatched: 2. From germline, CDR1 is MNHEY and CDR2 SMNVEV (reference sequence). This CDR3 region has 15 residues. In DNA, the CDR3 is TGTGCCAGCAGTTTATCAGCAGGGGGCACCGGGGAGCTGTTTTTT. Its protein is CASSLSAGGTGELFF.

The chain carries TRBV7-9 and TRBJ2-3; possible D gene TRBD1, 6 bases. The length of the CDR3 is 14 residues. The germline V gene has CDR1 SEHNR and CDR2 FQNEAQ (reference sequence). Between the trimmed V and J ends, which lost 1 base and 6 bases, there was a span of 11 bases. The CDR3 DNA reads TGTGCCAGCAGCTTAGAGGGGGTTTCGGATACGCAGTATTTT. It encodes CASSLEGVSDTQYF.

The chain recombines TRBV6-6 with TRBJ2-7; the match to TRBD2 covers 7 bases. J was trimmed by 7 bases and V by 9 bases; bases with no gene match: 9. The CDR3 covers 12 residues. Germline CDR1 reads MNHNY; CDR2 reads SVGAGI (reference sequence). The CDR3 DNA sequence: TGTGCCAGTCGGGACTACCCCTGGGAGCAGTACTTC. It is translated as CASRDYPWEQYF.

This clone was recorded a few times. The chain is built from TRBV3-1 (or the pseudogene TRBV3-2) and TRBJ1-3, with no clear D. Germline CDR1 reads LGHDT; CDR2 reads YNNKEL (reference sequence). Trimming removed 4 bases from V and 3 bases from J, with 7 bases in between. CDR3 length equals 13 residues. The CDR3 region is CASSLTSGNTIYF. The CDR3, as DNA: TGTGCCAGCAGCCTAACCAGTGGAAACACCATATATTTT.

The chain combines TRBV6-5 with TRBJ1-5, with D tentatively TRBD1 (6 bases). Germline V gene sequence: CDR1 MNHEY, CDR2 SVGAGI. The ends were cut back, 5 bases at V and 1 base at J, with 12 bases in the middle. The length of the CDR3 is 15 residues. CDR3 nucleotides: TGTGCCAGCAGTCCAGGGGAATTGAGCAATCAGCCCCAGCATTTT. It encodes CASSPGELSNQPQHF.

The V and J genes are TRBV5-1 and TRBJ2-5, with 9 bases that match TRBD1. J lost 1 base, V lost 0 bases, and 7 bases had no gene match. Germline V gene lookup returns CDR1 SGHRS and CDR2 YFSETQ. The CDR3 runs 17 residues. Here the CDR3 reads CASSLGGGTGIQETQYF. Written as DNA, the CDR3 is TGCGCCAGCAGCTTGGGAGGTGGGACAGGGATCCAAGAGACCCAGTACTTC.

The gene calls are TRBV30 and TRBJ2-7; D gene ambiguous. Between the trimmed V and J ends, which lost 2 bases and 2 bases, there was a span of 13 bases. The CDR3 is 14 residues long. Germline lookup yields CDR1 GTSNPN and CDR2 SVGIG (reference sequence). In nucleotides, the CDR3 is TGTGCCTGGAGTCTAGACTGGCTTACCTACGAGCAGTACTTC. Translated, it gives CAWSLDWLTYEQYF.

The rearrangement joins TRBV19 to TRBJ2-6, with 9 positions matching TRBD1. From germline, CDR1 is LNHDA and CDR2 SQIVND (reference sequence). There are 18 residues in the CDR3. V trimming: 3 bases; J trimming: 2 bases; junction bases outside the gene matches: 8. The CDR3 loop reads CASSILGQGTAGANVLTF. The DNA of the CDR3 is TGTGCCAGTAGTATCCTCGGACAGGGGACTGCTGGGGCCAACGTCCTGACTTTC.

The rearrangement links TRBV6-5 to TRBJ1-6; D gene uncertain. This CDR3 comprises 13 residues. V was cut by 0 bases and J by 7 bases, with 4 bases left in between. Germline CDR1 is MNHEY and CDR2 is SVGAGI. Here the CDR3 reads CASSYSQNSPLHF. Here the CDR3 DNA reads TGTGCCAGCAGTTACTCGCAGAATTCACCCCTCCACTTT.

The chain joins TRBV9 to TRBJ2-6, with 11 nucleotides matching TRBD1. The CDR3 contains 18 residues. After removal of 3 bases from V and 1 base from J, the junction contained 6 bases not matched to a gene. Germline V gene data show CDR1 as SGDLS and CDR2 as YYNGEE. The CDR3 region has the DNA TGTGCCAGCAGCGAAGCCGGGACAGGGGGTTCTGGGGCCAACGTCCTGACTTTC. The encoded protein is CASSEAGTGGSGANVLTF.

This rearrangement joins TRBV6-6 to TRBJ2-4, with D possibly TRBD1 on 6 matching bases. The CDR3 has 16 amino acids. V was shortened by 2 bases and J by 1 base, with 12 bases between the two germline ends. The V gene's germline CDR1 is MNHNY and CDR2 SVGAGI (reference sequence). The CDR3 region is CASSYLRTEAKNIQYF. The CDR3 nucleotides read TGTGCCAGCAGTTACCTTAGGACAGAGGCCAAAAACATTCAGTACTTC.

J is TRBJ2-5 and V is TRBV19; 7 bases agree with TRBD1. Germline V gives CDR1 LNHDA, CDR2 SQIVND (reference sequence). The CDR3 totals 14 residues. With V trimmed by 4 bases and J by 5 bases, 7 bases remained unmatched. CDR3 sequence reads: CASSTSGTAETQYF. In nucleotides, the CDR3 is TGTGCCAGTAGTACGTCCGGGACAGCGGAGACCCAGTACTTC.

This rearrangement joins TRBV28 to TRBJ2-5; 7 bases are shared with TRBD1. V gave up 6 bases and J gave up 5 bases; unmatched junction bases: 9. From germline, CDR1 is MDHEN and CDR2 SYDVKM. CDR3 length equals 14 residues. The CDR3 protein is CASSLGQARETQYF. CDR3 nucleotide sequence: TGTGCCAGCAGCCTTGGACAGGCCCGGGAGACCCAGTACTTC.

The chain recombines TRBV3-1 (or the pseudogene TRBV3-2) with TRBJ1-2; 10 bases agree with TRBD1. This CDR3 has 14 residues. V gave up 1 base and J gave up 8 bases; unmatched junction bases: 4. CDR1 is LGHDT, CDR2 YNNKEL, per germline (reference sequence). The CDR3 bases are TGTGCCAGCAGCCAAGGACAGGGGGCGCTGGGCTACACCTTC. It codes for CASSQGQGALGYTF.